This record covers a single TCR beta chain. This clone's antigen is unknown. Nothing much larger sits one base from this clone, and base qualities are not available. This sample was included in a study of cytomegalovirus exposure and HLA in healthy donors (dated by TCRdb to about 2017). General notes on the study: The 666 repertoires of the first cohort and the 120 validation repertoires were produced on the same platform, according to a later analysis. The study combined high-throughput TCR immunosequencing, statistical association of individual TCRs with disease status, and machine learning to predict cytomegalovirus infection status. The study was designed to test whether signatures of past pathogen exposure could be identified by cataloging public T cell receptors. In addition to the first cohort of about 650 subjects, a separate validation cohort of about 120 different subjects was used. The paper's findings and limits, for the study overall: It was suggested by the authors that the approach could potentially be generalized to other disease states and immunological phenotypes. In vitro tests confirmed that three of the cytomegalovirus-associated TCR beta chains recognize cytomegalovirus antigens. Most TCR sequences were observed very rarely across donors, whereas some public TCRs were present in many individuals. The classifier was reported to diagnose cytomegalovirus status with high specificity and sensitivity in both the original and validation cohorts. Subsequent analysis determined that TCRs grouped into clusters in the first cohort also showed a tendency toward co-occurrence across the approximately 120 validation repertoires, and 85% to 95% of cluster scores exceeded 0. In the study, some 180 TCR beta chains were listed as associated with cytomegalovirus. A later analysis lacked HLA typing for the validation cohort, so it scored co-occurrence in that cohort across all 110 or so repertoires.

Donors formed part of the validation cohort, which comprised about 130 subjects and was distinct from the first cohort of several hundred subjects. V loses 1 base of germline sequence and J loses 4 bases, and the interval between the two ends is 18 bases. From the cysteine up to the phenylalanine, the CDR3 has a length of 17 residues. Of the read, only the CDR3 DNA is kept; its 51 bases are in frame from base 1. CDR1 and CDR2, looked up from the germline V gene, are LGHNA and YSLEER. The library relied on the immunoSEQ multiplex PCR assay. The paper's data handling went like this. A statistical classification framework was built for diagnosing cytomegalovirus status from the catalog of TCR beta chain sequences. TCRdb carries this immuneACCESS record with in-frame sequences only. Its versions omit some clonotypes, under half of them owing to an unresolved V gene in the studies checked, with the rest unexplained. The V and J calls and clone size come from that table; D and trimming were worked out from the DNA. This sample has roughly 100,000 clones in its table, and roughly 95% of those were observed once. The ten largest account for approximately 1% of the sample.

The specimen was PBMCs. The clonotype was recovered from a woman aged 18-35 years in good health and CMV-seronegative. This sequence uses TRBV4-3 and TRBJ2-3; a weak D assignment points to TRBD2 (6 bases agree). The CDR3: CASSQGAAGPPADTQYF. At the DNA level, the sequence is TGCGCCAGCAGCCAAGGTGCAGCGGGTCCTCCCGCAGATACGCAGTATTTT.